The 2 T cell receptor beta chains reported below all come from one sample, sequenced in a study of neurological immune-mediated disorders (dated by TCRdb to between 2018 and 2021). The method was 5' RACE. This sample was sequenced with an Illumina HiSeq 2500. In-frame beta chains were kept once TCRdb had trimmed the public reads at Q25 with fastp and called clones with MiXCR. Here each entry gathers all rows of one CDR3 protein and keeps the most common genes and DNA. The sample has about 74,000 distinct CDR3 sequences on record, 4% to 6% of them singletons. Of the sample, less than 7.5% is held by the ten largest clones. The specimen sequenced was PBMCs. Receptor source: a man aged 18 to 30 with multiple sclerosis.

This clonotype occurred many times. The chain is built from TRBV10-2 and TRBJ2-1; D is uncertain. CDR1 is WSHSY and CDR2 is SAAADI in the germline V gene. There are 11 residues in the CDR3. The germline V and J ends were trimmed by 8 bases and 9 bases, with 11 bases remaining between them. CDR3 protein: CASSILGEQFF. CDR3 nucleotide sequence: TGCGCCAGCTCTATTTTGGGTGAGCAGTTCTTC.

This chain links TRBV12-3 or TRBV12-4 with TRBJ2-5, with 9 bases that match TRBD2. The CDR3 consists of 17 residues. V lost 5 bases and J lost 4; bases outside the gene matches: 14. The DNA for the CDR3 is TGTGCCAGCAGTAGGACCTCTAGCGGGATTGACTTAGAGACCCAGTACTTC. As protein: CASSRTSSGIDLETQYF.